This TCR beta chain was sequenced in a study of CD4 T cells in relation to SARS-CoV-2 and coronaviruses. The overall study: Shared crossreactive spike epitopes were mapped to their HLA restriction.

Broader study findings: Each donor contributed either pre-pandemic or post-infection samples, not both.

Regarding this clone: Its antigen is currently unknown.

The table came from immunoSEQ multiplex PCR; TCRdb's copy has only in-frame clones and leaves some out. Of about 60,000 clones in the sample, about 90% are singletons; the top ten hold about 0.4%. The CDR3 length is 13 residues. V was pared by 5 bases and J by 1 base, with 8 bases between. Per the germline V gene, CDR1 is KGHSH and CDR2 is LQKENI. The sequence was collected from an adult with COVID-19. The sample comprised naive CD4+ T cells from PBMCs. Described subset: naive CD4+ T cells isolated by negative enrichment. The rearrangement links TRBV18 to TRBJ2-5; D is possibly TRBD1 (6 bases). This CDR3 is CASSGTLQETQYF. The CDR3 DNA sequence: TGTGCCAGCTCAGGGACACTCCAAGAGACCCAGTACTTC.